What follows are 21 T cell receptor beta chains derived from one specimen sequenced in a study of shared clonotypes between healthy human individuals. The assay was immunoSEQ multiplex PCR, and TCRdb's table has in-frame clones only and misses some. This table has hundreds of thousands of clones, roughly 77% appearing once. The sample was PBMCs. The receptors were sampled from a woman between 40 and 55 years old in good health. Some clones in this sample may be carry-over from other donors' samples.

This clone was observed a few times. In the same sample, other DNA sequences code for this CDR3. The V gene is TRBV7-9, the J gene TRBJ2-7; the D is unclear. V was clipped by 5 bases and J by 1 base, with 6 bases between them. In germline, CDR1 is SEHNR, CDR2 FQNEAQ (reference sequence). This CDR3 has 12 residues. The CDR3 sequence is CASSPGSYEQYF. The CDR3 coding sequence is TGTGCCAGCAGCCCCGGGTCCTACGAGCAGTACTTC.

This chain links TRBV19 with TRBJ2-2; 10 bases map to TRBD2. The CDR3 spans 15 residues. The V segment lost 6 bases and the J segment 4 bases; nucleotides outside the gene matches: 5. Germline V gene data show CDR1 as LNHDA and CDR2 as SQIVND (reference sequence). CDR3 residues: CASSPQREGTGELFF. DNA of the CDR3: TGTGCCAGTAGCCCCCAGCGGGAGGGCACCGGGGAGCTGTTTTTT.

CDR3 sequence: CASSPLGAGGGGDEQFF. CDR3 sequence (DNA): TGTGCCAGCAGCCCCCTCGGGGCGGGAGGAGGGGGCGATGAGCAGTTCTTC. J is TRBJ2-1 and V is TRBV7-3, with a tentative D call TRBD2 (8 bases). Germline V CDR1 and CDR2: SGHTA, FQGTGA. V gave up 5 bases and J gave up 8 bases, with 25 bases separating them. This CDR3 has 17 amino acids.

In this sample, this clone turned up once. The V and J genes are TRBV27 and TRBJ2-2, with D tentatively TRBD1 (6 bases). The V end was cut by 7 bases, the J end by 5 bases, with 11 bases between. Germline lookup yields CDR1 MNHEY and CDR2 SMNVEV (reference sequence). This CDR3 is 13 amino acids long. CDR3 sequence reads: CASNGRGTGELFF. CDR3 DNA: TGTGCCAGCAACGGTAGGGGGACCGGGGAGCTGTTTTTT.

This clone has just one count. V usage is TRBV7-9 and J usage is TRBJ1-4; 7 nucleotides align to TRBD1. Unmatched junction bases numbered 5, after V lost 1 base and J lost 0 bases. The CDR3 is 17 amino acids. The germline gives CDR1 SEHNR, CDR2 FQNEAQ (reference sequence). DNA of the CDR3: TGTGCCAGCAGCTTAGGTAGGACAGGATCAACTAATGAAAAACTGTTTTTT. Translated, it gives CASSLGRTGSTNEKLFF. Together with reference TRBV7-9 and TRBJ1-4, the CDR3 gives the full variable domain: DTGVSQNPRHKITKRGQNVTFRCDPISEHNRLYWYRQTLGQGPEFLTYFQNEAQLEKSRLLSDRFSAERPKGSFSTLEIQRTEQGDSAMYLCASSLGRTGSTNEKLFFGSGTQLSVL.

The CDR3 here is CASKAGTNSYEQYF. CDR3 sequence (DNA): TGTGCCAGCAAGGCCGGGACAAATTCCTACGAGCAGTACTTC. J is TRBJ2-7 and V is TRBV6-6; the D gene is possibly TRBD1 (6 bases). This CDR3 has 14 amino acids. CDR1 is MNHNY and CDR2 is SVGAGI in the germline V gene (reference sequence). V was cut by 7 bases and J by 1 base, with 14 bases left in between.

The CDR3 region has the DNA TGTGCCACCAGCAGGGGGATAACCTACGAGCAGTACTTC. Protein sequence: CATSRGITYEQYF. The rearrangement joins TRBV15 to TRBJ2-7; D call uncertain. CDR1 is LNHNV, CDR2 YYDKDF, per germline (reference sequence). The CDR3 has 13 residues. V shed 3 bases and J shed 2 bases, with 8 bases lying between them.

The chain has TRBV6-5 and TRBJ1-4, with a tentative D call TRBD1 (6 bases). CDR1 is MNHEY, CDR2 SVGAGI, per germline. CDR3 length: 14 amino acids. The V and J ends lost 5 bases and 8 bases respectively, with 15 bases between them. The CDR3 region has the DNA TGTGCCAGCAGTACAGGGACCGGCGGGGAAAAACTGTTTTTT. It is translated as CASSTGTGGEKLFF.

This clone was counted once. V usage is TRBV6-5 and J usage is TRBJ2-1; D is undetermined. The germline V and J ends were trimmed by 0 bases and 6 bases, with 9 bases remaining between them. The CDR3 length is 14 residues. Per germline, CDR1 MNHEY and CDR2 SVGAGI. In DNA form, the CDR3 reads TGTGCCAGCAGTTACTCTAGTAGGGTCAATGAGCAGTTCTTC. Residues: CASSYSSRVNEQFF.

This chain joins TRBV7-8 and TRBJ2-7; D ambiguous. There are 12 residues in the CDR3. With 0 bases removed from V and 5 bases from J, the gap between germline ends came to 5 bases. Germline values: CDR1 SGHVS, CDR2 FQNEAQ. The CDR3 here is CASSLATHEQYF. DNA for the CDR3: TGTGCCAGCAGCTTAGCGACCCACGAGCAGTACTTC.

The CDR3 loop reads CATSKTSGMRVNEQFF. The CDR3 DNA sequence: TGTGCCACCAGCAAAACCTCCGGGATGAGGGTGAATGAGCAGTTCTTC. V is TRBV15 and J is TRBJ2-1; a possible D gene is TRBD2 (5 bases). This CDR3 contains 16 residues. Trimming cost V 4 bases and J 7 bases, with 20 bases left between them. Looked up from germline, CDR1 is LNHNV and CDR2 is YYDKDF (reference sequence).

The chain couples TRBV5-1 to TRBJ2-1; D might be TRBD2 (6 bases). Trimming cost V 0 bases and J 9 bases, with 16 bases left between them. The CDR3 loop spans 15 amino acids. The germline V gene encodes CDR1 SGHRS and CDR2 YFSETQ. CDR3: CASSLALTRDGEQFF. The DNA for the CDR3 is TGCGCCAGCAGCTTGGCCCTGACTAGAGATGGTGAGCAGTTCTTC.

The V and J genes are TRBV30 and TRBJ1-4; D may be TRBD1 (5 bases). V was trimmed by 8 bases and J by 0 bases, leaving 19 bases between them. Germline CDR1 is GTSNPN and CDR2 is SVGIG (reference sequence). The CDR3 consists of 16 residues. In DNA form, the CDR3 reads TGTGCCACTAGCGACGGGGCAGAGGCAACTAATGAAAAACTGTTTTTT. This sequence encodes CATSDGAEATNEKLFF. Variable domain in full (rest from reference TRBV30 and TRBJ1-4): SQTIHQWPATLVQPVGSPLSLECTVEGTSNPNLYWYRQAAGRGLQLLFYSVGIGQISSEVPQNLSASRPQDRQFILSSKKLLLSDSGFYLCATSDGAEATNEKLFFGSGTQLSVL.

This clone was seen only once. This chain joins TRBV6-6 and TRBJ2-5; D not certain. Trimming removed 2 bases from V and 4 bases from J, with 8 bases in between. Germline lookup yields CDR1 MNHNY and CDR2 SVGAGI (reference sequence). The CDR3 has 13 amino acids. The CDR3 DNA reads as TGTGCCAGCAGTTACAGTGAACGAGAGACCCAGTACTTC. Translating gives CASSYSERETQYF.

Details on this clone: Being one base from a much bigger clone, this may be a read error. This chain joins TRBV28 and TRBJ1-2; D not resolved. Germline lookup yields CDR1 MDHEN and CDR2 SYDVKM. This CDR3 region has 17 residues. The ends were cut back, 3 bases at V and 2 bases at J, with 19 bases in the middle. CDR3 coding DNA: TGTGCCAGCAGTTTCCGAAACCATGGTTTGGGGAACTATGGCTACACCTTC. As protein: CASSFRNHGLGNYGYTF.

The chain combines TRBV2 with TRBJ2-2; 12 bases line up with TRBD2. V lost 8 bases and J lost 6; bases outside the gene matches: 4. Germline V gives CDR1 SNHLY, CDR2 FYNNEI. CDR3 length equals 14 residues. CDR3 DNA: TGTGCCAGCGGACTAGCGGGAAGGGCCGGGGAGCTGTTTTTT. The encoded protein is CASGLAGRAGELFF.

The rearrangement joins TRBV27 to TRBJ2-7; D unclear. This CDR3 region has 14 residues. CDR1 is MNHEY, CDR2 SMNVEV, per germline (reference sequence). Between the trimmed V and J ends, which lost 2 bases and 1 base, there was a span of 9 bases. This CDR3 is CASSLSDSSYEQYF. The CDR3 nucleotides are TGTGCCAGCAGTTTAAGTGACTCTTCCTACGAGCAGTACTTC.

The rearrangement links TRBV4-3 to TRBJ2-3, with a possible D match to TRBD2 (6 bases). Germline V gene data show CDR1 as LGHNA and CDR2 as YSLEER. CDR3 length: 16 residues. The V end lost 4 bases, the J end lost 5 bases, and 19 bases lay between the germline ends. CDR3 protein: CASSPSGRGSGDTQYF. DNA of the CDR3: TGCGCCAGCAGCCCAAGCGGAAGGGGTAGCGGAGATACGCAGTATTTT.

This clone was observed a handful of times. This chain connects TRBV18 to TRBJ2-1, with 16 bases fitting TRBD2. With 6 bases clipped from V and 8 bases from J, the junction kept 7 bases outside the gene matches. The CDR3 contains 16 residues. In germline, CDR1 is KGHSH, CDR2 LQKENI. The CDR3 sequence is CASSPGTSGRADEQFF. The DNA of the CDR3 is TGTGCCAGCTCCCCCGGGACTAGCGGGAGGGCGGATGAGCAGTTCTTC. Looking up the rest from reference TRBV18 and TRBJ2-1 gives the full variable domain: NAGVMQNPRHLVRRRGQEARLRCSPMKGHSHVYWYRQLPEEGLKFMVYLQKENIIDESGMPKERFSAEFPKEGPSILRIQQVVRGDSAAYFCASSPGTSGRADEQFFGPGTRLTVL.

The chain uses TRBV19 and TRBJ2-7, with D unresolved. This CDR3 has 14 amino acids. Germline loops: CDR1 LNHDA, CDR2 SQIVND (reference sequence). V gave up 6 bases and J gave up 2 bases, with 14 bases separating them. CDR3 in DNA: TGTGCCAGTAGAGACCCGACGGCAACCTACGAGCAGTACTTC. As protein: CASRDPTATYEQYF.

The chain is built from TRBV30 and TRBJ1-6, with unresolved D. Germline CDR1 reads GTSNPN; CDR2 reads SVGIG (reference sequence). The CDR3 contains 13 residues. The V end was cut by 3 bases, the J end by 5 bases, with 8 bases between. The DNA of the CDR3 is TGTGCCTGGAGACCGGGAAATAATTCACCCCTCCACTTT. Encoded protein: CAWRPGNNSPLHF.